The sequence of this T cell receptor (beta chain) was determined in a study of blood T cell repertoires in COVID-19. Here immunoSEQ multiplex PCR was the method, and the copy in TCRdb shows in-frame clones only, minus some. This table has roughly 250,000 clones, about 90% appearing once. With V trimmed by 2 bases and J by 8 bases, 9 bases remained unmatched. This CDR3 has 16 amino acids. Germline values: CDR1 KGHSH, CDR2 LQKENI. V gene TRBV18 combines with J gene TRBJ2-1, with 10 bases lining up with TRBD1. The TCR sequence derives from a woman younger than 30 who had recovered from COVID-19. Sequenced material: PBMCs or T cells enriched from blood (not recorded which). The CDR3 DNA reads TGTGCCAGCTCACCATTCAGGACAGGGGGTAATCATGAGCAGTTCTTC. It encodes CASSPFRTGGNHEQFF.